The rows below give T cell receptor beta chains drawn from one sample of a study of cytomegalovirus exposure and HLA in healthy donors. This table comes from immunoSEQ multiplex PCR, and its TCRdb copy is limited to in-frame clones, with some not included. The listing contains roughly 40,000 clones. Sequenced: PBMCs. The source of these receptors is a man aged 25 to 45 in good health and CMV-seronegative. CDR3s include the opening cysteine and the closing phenylalanine or tryptophan. Fields, in order: V gene, clone size, CDR3 length, D gene, J gene, CDR3 protein, CDR3 DNA. A D gene is named only where the DNA matches it firmly. Clone size, where shown, is once, few, many, or a class for clones that have expanded.

TRBV30,.,12,.,TRBJ2-7,CAGRMSPSGQYF,TGTGCCGGCCGCATGTCCCCCTCTGGGCAGTACTTC
TRBV30,.,15,.,TRBJ1-5,CAWSGPGLSNQPQHF,TGTGCCTGGAGTGGACCGGGACTTTCGAATCAGCCCCAGCATTTT
TRBV20-1,.,11,.,TRBJ2-7,CSARYSYEQYF,TGCAGTGCTAGATACTCCTACGAGCAGTACTTC
TRBV7-9,.,16,.,TRBJ1-3,CASSFLGQGSGNTIYF,TGTGCCAGCAGCTTCCTCGGGCAGGGCTCTGGAAACACCATATATTTT
TRBV4-1,.,15,TRBD2,TRBJ2-1,CASSRLAVSYNEQFF,TGCGCCAGCAGCCGACTAGCGGTCTCCTACAATGAGCAGTTCTTC
TRBV25-1,.,14,TRBD1,TRBJ1-6,CASRQTGGDSPLHF,TGTGCCAGCAGACAAACAGGGGGTGATTCACCCCTCCACTTT
TRBV7-2,.,16,TRBD2,TRBJ2-7,CASRSTSGREVGEQYF,TGTGCCAGCAGATCTACTAGCGGGAGGGAGGTGGGCGAGCAGTACTTC
TRBV18,.,15,TRBD2,TRBJ2-7,CASSLRGTTTYEQYF,TGTGCCAGCTCACTCCGAGGGACTACCACCTACGAGCAGTACTTC
TRBV20-1,.,11,.,TRBJ1-1,CSARPRTEAFF,TGCAGTGCAAGACCGAGGACTGAAGCTTTCTTT
TRBV19,.,14,.,TRBJ2-7,CASSILGGNYEQYF,TGTGCCAGTAGTATCTTAGGCGGGAACTACGAGCAGTACTTC
TRBV6-5,.,13,.,TRBJ1-5,CASSYTGSQPQHF,TGTGCCAGCAGTTACACCGGGAGTCAGCCCCAGCATTTT
TRBV4-3,.,14,TRBD1,TRBJ2-7,CASSQDGQGLEQYF,TGCGCCAGCAGCCAAGACGGACAGGGCTTGGAGCAGTACTTC
TRBV29-1,.,12,.,TRBJ2-2,CSVGGGTGELFF,TGCAGCGTTGGAGGCGGTACCGGGGAGCTGTTTTTT
TRBV6-6,.,14,TRBD1,TRBJ1-3,CASSSTGGENTIYF,TGTGCCAGCAGCTCGACAGGGGGCGAAAACACCATATATTTT
TRBV4-1,.,15,.,TRBJ2-7,CASSQEHLPKHEQYF,TGCGCCAGCAGCCAAGAGCACTTGCCAAAACACGAGCAGTACTTC
TRBV5-1,.,14,TRBD1,TRBJ1-2,CASSLETGGDGYTF,TGCGCCAGCAGCTTGGAGACAGGGGGAGATGGCTACACCTTC
TRBV6-5,.,14,TRBD1,TRBJ1-5,CASSLTGGFEPQHF,TGTGCCAGCAGCCTAACAGGGGGGTTTGAGCCCCAGCATTTT
TRBV7-2,.,13,.,TRBJ2-7,CASSWGVSYEQYF,TGTGCCAGCAGTTGGGGGGTCTCCTACGAGCAGTACTTC
TRBV29-1,.,14,TRBD2,TRBJ2-1,CSVERTSGNNEQFF,TGCAGCGTTGAGCGGACTAGCGGGAACAATGAGCAGTTCTTC
TRBV6-1,.,15,TRBD1,TRBJ1-6,CASETGQAYNSPLHF,TGTGCCAGCGAGACAGGGCAGGCCTATAATTCACCCCTCCACTTT
TRBV29-1,.,13,.,TRBJ1-4,CSAVTATNEKLFF,TGCAGCGCAGTCACAGCAACTAATGAAAAACTGTTTTTT
TRBV27,.,15,TRBD1,TRBJ2-7,CASSFETGSRYEQYF,TGTGCCAGCAGTTTTGAGACAGGGAGTCGCTACGAGCAGTACTTC
TRBV29-1,.,14,.,TRBJ1-1,CSVELRGRSTEAFF,TGCAGCGTTGAACTACGTGGGCGTAGCACTGAAGCTTTCTTT
TRBV29-1,.,15,.,TRBJ2-7,CSVEDWTQSSSEQYF,TGCAGCGTTGAAGATTGGACACAGAGTTCCAGCGAGCAGTACTTC
TRBV19,.,15,TRBD1,TRBJ1-1,CASSIRTGDPTEAFF,TGTGCCAGTAGTATAAGGACAGGGGATCCCACTGAAGCTTTCTTT
TRBV4-3,medium-sized,14,TRBD1,TRBJ1-2,CASSQATGIGGYTF,TGCGCCAGCAGCCAAGCGACAGGGATTGGTGGCTACACCTTC
TRBV30,.,12,.,TRBJ2-3,CAWTGVTDTQYF,TGTGCCTGGACGGGAGTTACAGATACGCAGTATTTT
TRBV7-9,.,15,TRBD2,TRBJ2-1,CASSYGTSDYNEQFF,TGTGCCAGCAGCTACGGGACTAGCGACTACAATGAGCAGTTCTTC